These 30 T cell receptor beta chains were sequenced from one sample in a study of T cell repertoires in cytomegalovirus infection. TCRdb passed the reads through MiXCR, listing each CDR3 protein once. Of nearly 550,000 distinct CDR3 sequences listed, 16% are singletons. The source material was CD8+ T cells from PBMCs. The receptors originated from a human donor in good health (CMV status not recorded). Some clones in this sample may be carry-over from other donors' samples.

At least ten counts were recorded for this clonotype. The chain combines TRBV7-2 with TRBJ2-7; TRBD2 matches at 7 bases. This CDR3 comprises 15 residues. Germline V gene data show CDR1 as SGHTA and CDR2 as FQGNSA. Trimming removed 1 base from V and 2 bases from J; junction bases left unmatched: 5. CDR3 residues: CASSLVGLGPYEQYF. In DNA, the CDR3 is TGTGCCAGCAGCTTAGTTGGACTAGGCCCCTACGAGCAGTACTTC. Combining the CDR3 with reference TRBV7-2 and TRBJ2-7 gives the whole variable domain GAGVSQSPSNKVTEKGKDVELRCDPISGHTALYWYRQSLGQGLEFLIYFQGNSAPDKSGLPSDRFSAERTGGSVSTLTIQRTQQEDSAVYLCASSLVGLGPYEQYFGPGTRLTVT.

The table lists this clonotype with many counts. The J gene is TRBJ2-7, the V gene TRBV7-8, with D hard to call. V lost 2 bases to trimming and J lost 4 bases, with 12 bases between them. The germline V gene has CDR1 SGHVS and CDR2 FQNEAQ. The CDR3 contains 14 residues. The CDR3 DNA follows: TGTGCCAGCAGCTTACTGGCCAAGACTTACGAGCAGTACTTC. Its translation: CASSLLAKTYEQYF.

This chain uses TRBV9 with TRBJ2-7; the match to TRBD2 covers 7 bases. The CDR3 runs 15 residues. The germline gives CDR1 SGDLS, CDR2 YYNGEE. V lost 0 bases to trimming and J lost 5 bases; unmatched junction nucleotides: 8. The CDR3 is CASSVVGAGTNEQYF. The DNA for the CDR3 is TGTGCCAGCAGCGTAGTAGGAGCGGGAACTAACGAGCAGTACTTC.

There are a few counts of this clonotype. The chain carries TRBV27 and TRBJ2-1; TRBD2 might be the D (6 bases). Germline-derived CDR1 and CDR2 are MNHEY and SMNVEV (reference sequence). The CDR3 consists of 14 residues. V gave up 4 bases and J gave up 7 bases, with 14 bases separating them. CDR3 bases: TGTGCCAGCAGTTCCCTGTACGGAGGGAATGAGCAGTTCTTC. Protein sequence: CASSSLYGGNEQFF.

As concerns this clonotype: This sequence may be a read error, since a much larger clone differs from it by one base. The chain uses TRBV27 and TRBJ2-2; D remains ambiguous. Germline CDR1 MNHEY, CDR2 SMNVEV (reference sequence). This CDR3 spans 13 amino acids. For the CDR3, the DNA is TGTGCCAACAGTTCGACGAACACCGGGGAGCTGTTTTTT. Residues: CANSSTNTGELFF.

This clonotype was seen ten or more times. V gene TRBV5-4 combines with J gene TRBJ2-1; D is possibly TRBD2 (6 bases). This CDR3 comprises 16 residues. In germline, CDR1 is SGHNT, CDR2 YYREEE (reference sequence). Trimming shortened V by 10 bases and J by 8 bases, and 28 bases separated the two germline ends. The CDR3 coding sequence is TGTGCCGCTTGGACTAACCGGATTCAAAGGGCGGATGAGCAGTTCTTC. It is translated as CAAWTNRIQRADEQFF.

The gene calls are TRBV28 and TRBJ2-2, with D unclear. The CDR3 covers 14 residues. Germline CDR1 MDHEN, CDR2 SYDVKM. Trimming took 6 bases from V and 6 from J, leaving 14 bases between them. The CDR3 loop is CASSLERWAGELFF. The CDR3 bases are TGTGCCAGCAGCTTGGAAAGGTGGGCCGGGGAGCTGTTTTTT.

This chain uses TRBV9 with TRBJ2-7; D is unresolved. The CDR3 length is 15 residues. Germline assignment: CDR1 SGDLS and CDR2 YYNGEE. V shed 0 bases and J shed 3 bases, with 13 bases lying between them. CDR3 bases: TGTGCCAGCAGCGTAGCGGATAGCAGTGTCTACGAGCAGTACTTC. Amino acid sequence: CASSVADSSVYEQYF.

On this clonotype: This sequence may be a read error, since a much larger clone differs from it by one base. The rearrangement joins TRBV7-6 to TRBJ2-7, with 8 bases that match TRBD1. Germline V gene sequence: CDR1 SGHVS, CDR2 FNYEAQ. The V gene end was trimmed by 2 bases and the J gene end by 3 bases; junction bases not matched to a gene: 3. The CDR3 has 14 residues. As DNA, the CDR3 is TGTGCCAGCAGCTTAAACGGACAGGGCTACGAGCAGTACTTC. Encoded protein: CASSLNGQGYEQYF. The full variable domain, with the rest looked up from reference TRBV7-6 and TRBJ2-7, is GAGVSQSPRYKVTKRGQDVALRCDPISGHVSLYWYRQALGQGPEFLTYFNYEAQQDKSGLPNDRFSAERPEGSISTLTIQRTEQRDSAMYRCASSLNGQGYEQYFGPGTRLTVT.

This clonotype was detected only a few times. The chain combines TRBV6-5 with TRBJ1-1, with D possibly TRBD1 on 6 matching bases. V was cut by 5 bases and J by 1 base, with 17 bases left in between. Germline V lookup: CDR1 MNHEY, CDR2 SVGAGI. The CDR3 length is 16 residues. The CDR3 reads CASSPSSGETNTEAFF. Written as DNA, the CDR3 is TGTGCCAGCAGTCCATCCTCAGGGGAAACGAACACTGAAGCTTTCTTT.

This clonotype has just a few counts. The chain carries TRBV29-1 and TRBJ2-2; TRBD1 matches at 7 bases. The CDR3 spans 16 residues. V trimming: 0 bases; J trimming: 0 bases; junction bases outside the gene matches: 4. Germline CDR1 and CDR2: SQVTM and ANQGSEA. DNA for the CDR3: TGCAGCGTTGAAGATCGGACAGGCGCGAACACCGGGGAGCTGTTTTTT. It specifies CSVEDRTGANTGELFF.

This clonotype was seen many times. The CDR3: CASSFPGSLDTEAFF. The CDR3 DNA reads as TGTGCCAGCAGCTTCCCCGGGAGCTTGGACACTGAAGCTTTCTTT. The rearrangement uses TRBV7-9 and TRBJ1-1; D not resolved. Germline assignment: CDR1 SEHNR and CDR2 FQNEAQ (reference sequence). Trimming shortened V by 3 bases and J by 3 bases, and 14 bases separated the two germline ends. The CDR3 has 15 residues.

This clonotype was recorded at least ten times. This chain links TRBV29-1 with TRBJ2-5, with D hard to call. This CDR3 spans 11 amino acids. With 0 bases removed from V and 1 base from J, the gap between germline ends came to 0 bases. Per germline, CDR1 SQVTM and CDR2 ANQGSEA. CDR3 nucleotides: TGCAGCGTTGAAGACCAAGAGACCCAGTACTTC. Amino acids: CSVEDQETQYF.

This clonotype has a handful of counts. The chain is built from TRBV20-1 and TRBJ2-1; 7 nucleotides line up with TRBD2. The CDR3 covers 16 residues. V was pared by 1 base and J by 8 bases, with 14 bases of the junction left unmatched. In germline, CDR1 is DFQATT, CDR2 SNEGSKA (reference sequence). CDR3 DNA sequence: TGCAGTGCTAGAGTGGCTAGCGGTCTAGGCCCCGATGAGCAGTTCTTC. Its protein is CSARVASGLGPDEQFF.

In this sample, this clonotype turned up a few times. The rearrangement uses TRBV14 and TRBJ1-2; no reliable D call. This CDR3 contains 15 residues. Germline CDR1 reads SGHDN; CDR2 reads FVKESK. The V gene lost 4 bases and the J gene lost 0 bases, with 12 bases spanning the gap. CDR3 in DNA: TGTGCCAGCAGCCTCACATGGCGCCCTAACTATGGCTACACCTTC. It specifies CASSLTWRPNYGYTF.

This clonotype was found many times. The CDR3 DNA reads as TGTGCCAGCAGTTCCGGGACAGGGCGCTGGGGCTATGGCTACACCTTC. Amino acid sequence: CASSSGTGRWGYGYTF. This sequence joins TRBV12-3 or TRBV12-4 and TRBJ1-2; 9 bases agree with TRBD1. The CDR3 has 16 amino acids. V gave up 4 bases and J gave up 4 bases; unmatched junction bases: 10.

This chain connects TRBV27 to TRBJ2-5; D tentatively reads TRBD1 or TRBD2 (5 bases each). Trimming removed 1 base from V and 1 base from J, with 10 bases in between. The CDR3 totals 15 residues. In germline, CDR1 is MNHEY, CDR2 SMNVEV (reference sequence). The CDR3 DNA follows: TGTGCCAGCAGTTTATTTTCGGGGCTCCAAGAGACCCAGTACTTC. Translation: CASSLFSGLQETQYF.

J is TRBJ1-3 and V is TRBV19; D ambiguous. There are 17 residues in the CDR3. Germline V gives CDR1 LNHDA, CDR2 SQIVND (reference sequence). V was trimmed by 5 bases and J by 2 bases, leaving 19 bases between them. Here the CDR3 DNA reads TGTGCCAGTAGTCCCCCGGGGAGGCCCAGGACTGGAAACACCATATATTTT. Amino acids: CASSPPGRPRTGNTIYF.

This clonotype occurred once. Just one base apart from a much larger clone, this may be a read error. This chain joins TRBV19 and TRBJ2-7; D gene unclear. From germline, CDR1 is LNHDA and CDR2 SQIVND (reference sequence). The CDR3 is 15 residues long. The CDR3 region has the DNA TGTGCCAGTAGGCAGTTCCAAGCCAGCTCCTACGTGCAGTACTTC. Translated: CASRQFQASSYVQYF.

The sample holds many counts of this clonotype. V gene TRBV27 combines with J gene TRBJ2-7; D is ambiguous. V was trimmed by 8 bases and J by 1 base, leaving 12 bases between them. The CDR3 runs 13 residues. Germline CDR1 reads MNHEY; CDR2 reads SMNVEV (reference sequence). The CDR3 nucleotides are TGTGCCAGCGGGGATGCGTTATCCTACGAGCAGTACTTC. This encodes CASGDALSYEQYF.

Ten or more counts support this clonotype. The CDR3 loop is CASVSTGELFF. The CDR3 nucleotides are TGTGCCAGCGTTAGTACCGGGGAGCTGTTTTTT. The chain couples TRBV12-3 or TRBV12-4 to TRBJ2-2; no reliable D call. V lost 8 bases to trimming and J lost 5 bases, with 6 bases between them. The CDR3 sequence is 11 residues long.

Of note for this clonotype: The CDR3 does not close with the conserved phenylalanine or tryptophan, likely indicating a read error. The rearrangement uses TRBV27 and TRBJ2-7; possibly TRBD2 for D (5 bases). Trimming took 6 bases from V and 0 from J, leaving 18 bases between them. CDR1 MNHEY and CDR2 SMNVEV come from the germline V gene (reference sequence). The CDR3 spans 16 residues. CDR3 nucleotides: TGTGCCAGCAGCCCCTCTCTTGGGAGTGACTCCTACGAGCAGTACTTA. Its translation: CASSPSLGSDSYEQYL.

This clonotype was seen repeatedly, ten times or more. This chain uses TRBV7-2 with TRBJ2-2; D unresolved. The V gene's germline CDR1 is SGHTA and CDR2 FQGNSA. This CDR3 spans 13 amino acids. Trimming cost V 9 bases and J 1 base, with 9 bases left between them. This chain's CDR3 is CARVGVNTGELFF. In nucleotides, the CDR3 is TGTGCCAGAGTTGGGGTGAACACCGGGGAGCTGTTTTTT.

In the case of this clonotype: A much more abundant neighbour one base away suggests this may be a read error. The chain recombines TRBV11-2 with TRBJ1-1; 7 bases are shared with TRBD1. Germline V gene sequence: CDR1 SGHAT, CDR2 FQNNGV. J was trimmed by 4 bases and V by 5 bases; bases with no gene match: 7. The CDR3 is made up of 14 amino acids. The CDR3: CASSVWDSVTEAFF. The CDR3 region has the DNA TGTGCCAGCAGCGTATGGGACAGTGTCACTGAAGCTTTCTTT. The entire variable domain, with the rest obtained from reference TRBV11-2 and TRBJ1-1, is as follows: EAGVAQSPRYKIIEKRQSVAFWCNPISGHATLYWYQQILGQGPKLLIQFQNNGVVDDSQLPKDRFSAERLKGVDSTLKIQPAKLEDSAVYLCASSVWDSVTEAFFGQGTRLTVV.

This clonotype has ten or more counts. The DNA for the CDR3 is TGTGCCAGCAGACAGGGGAATTCACCCCTCCACTTT. It translates to CASRQGNSPLHF. The chain combines TRBV27 with TRBJ1-6, with 7 nucleotides matching TRBD1. CDR1 and CDR2 (germline): MNHEY, SMNVEV (reference sequence). The length of the CDR3 is 12 residues. Germline trimming cut 6 bases from V and 7 bases from J; bases unmatched to any gene: 0.

There are many counts of this clonotype. CDR3 protein: CASSYSYRGQDYGYTF. The CDR3 nucleotides are TGTGCCAGCAGTTACTCCTACAGGGGGCAGGACTATGGCTACACCTTC. This chain joins TRBV12-3 or TRBV12-4 and TRBJ1-2, with 9 bases that match TRBD1. CDR3 size: 16 residues. The V and J ends lost 4 bases and 3 bases, in that order; junction bases with no gene match: 9.

Ten or more counts support this clonotype. The rearrangement joins TRBV7-8 to TRBJ2-3; 8 nucleotides align to TRBD2. V lost 6 bases to trimming and J lost 0 bases; unmatched junction nucleotides: 5. The CDR3 loop spans 15 amino acids. Germline values: CDR1 SGHVS, CDR2 FQNEAQ. DNA of the CDR3: TGTGCCAGCAGGTATTTAGCGGGAAGCACAGATACGCAGTATTTT. It specifies CASRYLAGSTDTQYF.

This clonotype has ten or more counts. The V call is TRBV11-2, the J call TRBJ2-3; possible D gene TRBD2, 7 bases. V lost 5 bases to trimming and J lost 7 bases, with 13 bases between them. Germline CDR1 is SGHAT and CDR2 is FQNNGV. The CDR3 is 13 residues long. The CDR3 here is CASSRGARNTQYF. DNA for the CDR3: TGTGCCAGCAGCCGGGGGGCACGGAATACGCAGTATTTT.

This clonotype was seen at least ten times. V is TRBV12-3 or TRBV12-4 and J is TRBJ1-1; the D gene is possibly TRBD1 (6 bases). The length of the CDR3 is 15 residues. V was shortened by 4 bases and J by 2 bases, with 14 bases between the two germline ends. For the CDR3, the DNA is TGTGCCAGCAGTTCATCAGGACAGACCAACACTGAAGCTTTCTTT. This translates into CASSSSGQTNTEAFF.

V is TRBV4-1 and J is TRBJ1-6, with a tentative D call TRBD1 (6 bases). The CDR3 runs to 16 residues. Trimming cost V 2 bases and J 5 bases, with 13 bases left between them. Germline V gene sequence: CDR1 MGHRA, CDR2 YSYEKL. DNA for the CDR3: TGCGCCAGCAGCCAATCGAGGGGGGCCGATAATTCACCCCTCCACTTT. Translating it yields CASSQSRGADNSPLHF.